This T cell receptor (beta chain) was obtained from a study of T cells in Graves' hyperthyroidism and ophthalmopathy. This clonotype was picked up many times. Its antigen remains unknown. V lost 3 bases to trimming and J lost 6 bases; unmatched junction nucleotides: 11. The CDR3 spans 15 residues. Per the germline V gene, CDR1 is MDHEN and CDR2 is SYDVKM. Not enrolled were patients with uncontrolled infection, other autoimmune disease, pregnancy or lactation. Study observations and caveats: With a median lead of 6.5 months before onset, the model predicted ophthalmopathy. Blood shared most expanded thyroid clonotypes above 0.001.

There were TCR beta CDR3 regions amplified from RNA transcripts. TCR CDR3 underwent first-round RT-PCR with the HTBI primer set. TCRdb re-called the multiplex PCR reads through MiXCR, storing one row per CDR3 protein. The sample shows 600,000 to 650,000 distinct CDR3 sequences, roughly 16% of them seen only once. This chain uses TRBV28 with TRBJ2-7, with 7 nucleotides matching TRBD1. The sequence was collected from a woman aged 25 to 39 with Graves' hyperthyroidism. Sequencing used blood. As DNA, the CDR3 is TGTGCCAGCAGTTTCCGGGACAGCACCGCCGGCGAGCAGTACTTC. Residues: CASSFRDSTAGEQYF. Drawing the rest from reference TRBV28 and TRBJ2-7, the complete variable domain is DVKVTQSSRYLVKRTGEKVFLECVQDMDHENMFWYRQDPGLGLRLIYFSYDVKMKEKGDIPEGYSVSREKKERFSLILESASTNQTSMYLCASSFRDSTAGEQYFGPGTRLTVT.